These 30 T cell receptor beta chains share one sample of origin, sequenced in a study of spatial heterogeneity in lung cancer. Time point defined: blood at routine non-recurrence follow-up after resection. TCRdb ran MiXCR on the 5' RACE reads and lists one entry per CDR3 protein. The sample includes about 94,000 distinct CDR3 sequences, approximately 19% of them seen just once. The source was PBMCs, collected at follow-up. Receptors originate from a male donor with early-stage non-small cell lung cancer.

V usage is TRBV6-2 or TRBV6-3 and J usage is TRBJ1-5; D not certain. Germline V gives CDR1 MNHEY, CDR2 SVGEGT. V was shortened by 2 bases and J by 3 bases, with 8 bases between the two germline ends. The CDR3 extends over 14 amino acids. CDR3 DNA: TGTGCCAGCAGTTACAGGCAGACCAATCAGCCCCAGCATTTT. Protein product: CASSYRQTNQPQHF.

This clonotype was picked up a small number of times. This chain uses TRBV2 with TRBJ2-1, with D possibly being TRBD2 (6 bases). The germline V and J ends were trimmed by 4 bases and 6 bases, with 13 bases remaining between them. The germline V gene has CDR1 SNHLY and CDR2 FYNNEI. This CDR3 has 14 residues. The CDR3 reads CASSANGGSNEQFF. In DNA, the CDR3 is TGTGCCAGCAGTGCGAATGGGGGGAGCAATGAGCAGTTCTTC.

This clonotype has just one count. V gene TRBV20-1 combines with J gene TRBJ2-7, with D maybe TRBD2 (6 bases). This CDR3 contains 13 residues. The germline V gene has CDR1 DFQATT and CDR2 SNEGSKA (reference sequence). Trimming cost V 4 bases and J 3 bases, with 13 bases left between them. As DNA, the CDR3 is TGCAGTGCTATCAAGGGAGGACACTACGAGCAGTACTTC. Protein sequence: CSAIKGGHYEQYF.

This sequence joins TRBV7-2 and TRBJ2-3; D is uncertain. Germline V lookup: CDR1 SGHTA, CDR2 FQGNSA. Trimming pared 1 base from V and 10 bases from J, leaving 9 bases between. This CDR3 is 12 amino acids long. The chain's CDR3 is CASSLGSLAQYF. The CDR3 nucleotides read TGTGCCAGCAGCTTAGGTTCCCTGGCGCAGTATTTT.

This clonotype has a handful of counts. The rearrangement joins TRBV2 to TRBJ2-2; D gene ambiguous. The CDR3 sequence is 13 residues long. V lost 4 bases to trimming and J lost 1 base, with 4 bases between them. Germline V lookup: CDR1 SNHLY, CDR2 FYNNEI. The CDR3 reads CASSVRNTGELFF. For the CDR3, the DNA is TGTGCCAGCAGTGTTCGGAACACCGGGGAGCTGTTTTTT.

This chain uses TRBV7-9 with TRBJ2-2, with 10 bases aligning to TRBD1. Looked up from germline, CDR1 is SEHNR and CDR2 is FQNEAQ (reference sequence). The V gene end was trimmed by 7 bases and the J gene end by 6 bases; junction bases not matched to a gene: 14. The CDR3 extends over 17 amino acids. This CDR3 reads CASNKGTGTGAPGELFF. The CDR3 bases are TGTGCCAGCAACAAAGGGACCGGGACAGGGGCCCCCGGGGAGCTGTTTTTT.

This chain connects TRBV29-1 to TRBJ1-1, with no clear D. Germline loops: CDR1 SQVTM, CDR2 ANQGSEA. V shed 5 bases and J shed 0 bases, with 4 bases lying between them. CDR3 length equals 11 residues. The CDR3 loop reads CSVKVNTEAFF. Here the CDR3 DNA reads TGCAGCGTTAAGGTGAACACTGAAGCTTTCTTT.

This clonotype was picked up a small number of times. The genes are TRBV21-1 and TRBJ1-6; TRBD1, as called in the table, went unchecked against the DNA. TRBV21-1 is a pseudogene locus. CDR3 length equals 18 residues. CDR3 sequence reads: CASSDADRDASYNSPLHF. The CDR3 DNA is TGTGCCAGCAGCGACGCGGACAGGGATGCCTCCTATAATTCACCCCTCCACTTT.

This clonotype has more than one count but fewer than ten. The J gene is TRBJ2-1, the V gene TRBV20-1; D gene ambiguous. The V gene's germline CDR1 is DFQATT and CDR2 SNEGSKA (reference sequence). This CDR3 is built from 15 residues. V gave up 3 bases and J gave up 0 bases, with 12 bases separating them. CDR3 region: CSARDALSSYNEQFF. The CDR3 nucleotides read TGCAGTGCTAGGGACGCCCTGAGCTCCTACAATGAGCAGTTCTTC.

V and J are TRBV30 and TRBJ2-4, with unresolved D. Trimming removed 0 bases at V and 0 bases at J, with 15 bases between. This CDR3 is 17 amino acids long. Germline CDR1 and CDR2: GTSNPN and SVGIG (reference sequence). This CDR3 reads CAWSVLGRNLAKNIQYF. In nucleotides, the CDR3 is TGTGCCTGGAGTGTACTCGGTCGAAACCTAGCCAAAAACATTCAGTACTTC.

V and J are TRBV12-3 or TRBV12-4 and TRBJ1-3; 8 positions agree with TRBD1. The CDR3 extends over 16 amino acids. After removal of 6 bases from V and 0 bases from J, the junction contained 7 bases not matched to a gene. In DNA, the CDR3 is TGTGCCAGCAGGCCTAGGACAGGGATCTCTGGAAACACCATATATTTT. Residues: CASRPRTGISGNTIYF.

This clonotype was seen a few times. CDR3 in amino acids: CSAPTSGGAFPDTQYF. The CDR3 DNA reads as TGCAGTGCTCCGACTAGCGGGGGGGCCTTTCCAGATACGCAGTATTTT. The chain joins TRBV20-1 to TRBJ2-3, with TRBD2 identical over 14 bases. V shed 5 bases and J 4 bases; nucleotides not matched to a gene: 8. The CDR3 extends over 16 amino acids. Germline V lookup: CDR1 DFQATT, CDR2 SNEGSKA (reference sequence).

The table lists this clonotype with a few counts. V gene TRBV6-5 combines with J gene TRBJ1-2; D might be TRBD1 (5 bases). CDR1 and CDR2 from the germline V gene are MNHEY and SVGAGI. Trimming cost V 5 bases and J 1 base, with 11 bases left between them. The CDR3 extends over 14 amino acids. The CDR3 protein is CASSQGTINYGYTF. The CDR3 DNA reads as TGTGCCAGCAGTCAGGGAACTATTAACTATGGCTACACCTTC.

This chain uses TRBV29-1 with TRBJ1-1; D uncertain. Germline values: CDR1 SQVTM, CDR2 ANQGSEA. This CDR3 is 12 amino acids long. Trimming shortened V by 4 bases and J by 3 bases, and 9 bases separated the two germline ends. CDR3 sequence reads: CSVVRGDTEAFF. The CDR3 DNA sequence: TGCAGCGTTGTCCGGGGAGACACTGAAGCTTTCTTT. Full variable domain (missing parts from reference TRBV29-1 and TRBJ1-1): SAVISQKPSRDICQRGTSLTIQCQVDSQVTMMFWYRQQPGQSLTLIATANQGSEATYESGFVIDKFPISRPNLTFSTLTVSNMSPEDSSIYLCSVVRGDTEAFFGQGTRLTVV.

This clonotype has only a few counts. This rearrangement joins TRBV5-1 to TRBJ1-1, with D perhaps TRBD1 (6 bases). The CDR3 covers 14 residues. Germline-derived CDR1 and CDR2 are SGHRS and YFSETQ. Trimming stripped 3 bases from V and 5 bases from J, with 14 bases between. CDR3 sequence reads: CASSSGQMGTEAFF. As DNA, the CDR3 is TGCGCCAGCAGCTCCGGACAGATGGGGACTGAAGCTTTCTTT.

The chain recombines TRBV29-1 with TRBJ2-2; 8 positions agree with TRBD2. V was clipped by 3 bases and J by 7 bases; unmatched bases: 7. CDR1 is SQVTM, CDR2 ANQGSEA, per germline. The length of the CDR3 is 14 residues. The CDR3: CSVDISGKHGELFF. The DNA for the CDR3 is TGCAGCGTTGATATTAGCGGGAAGCACGGGGAGCTGTTTTTT.

The chain links TRBV11-3 to TRBJ2-5; D assignment may be TRBD1 or TRBD2 (7 bases each). The CDR3 spans 14 residues. Between the trimmed V and J ends, which lost 5 bases and 5 bases, there was a span of 15 bases. Looked up from germline, CDR1 is SGHNT and CDR2 is YENEEA. CDR3 region: CASSPGGGDETQYF. The CDR3 nucleotides are TGTGCCAGCAGCCCAGGGGGAGGGGATGAGACCCAGTACTTC.

The J gene is TRBJ2-3, the V gene TRBV5-1; perhaps TRBD2 as D (6 bases). Trimming took 0 bases from V and 1 from J, leaving 12 bases between them. There are 16 residues in the CDR3. Looked up from germline, CDR1 is SGHRS and CDR2 is YFSETQ. The CDR3 here is CASSLVRGSGTDTQYF. The CDR3 coding sequence is TGCGCCAGCAGCTTGGTACGGGGGAGCGGCACAGATACGCAGTATTTT.

This clonotype occurred a few times. The chain couples TRBV20-1 to TRBJ2-7; 9 bases line up with TRBD2. The CDR3 has 12 amino acids. V shed 3 bases, J shed 7 bases, and the junction held 4 bases outside the gene matches. Germline values: CDR1 DFQATT, CDR2 SNEGSKA (reference sequence). CDR3 loop: CSASASGVEQYV. Written as DNA, the CDR3 is TGCAGTGCTAGTGCTAGCGGGGTTGAGCAGTACGTC.

This rearrangement joins TRBV5-1 to TRBJ2-7, with D hard to call. The CDR3 consists of 14 residues. Trimming took off 7 bases at V and 3 bases at J, with 17 bases between the two ends. Germline V gene data show CDR1 as SGHRS and CDR2 as YFSETQ. CDR3 sequence: CASCTDKVFYEQYV. DNA for the CDR3: TGCGCCAGCTGTACCGATAAAGTATTCTACGAGCAGTACGTC.

This clonotype was counted many times. The rearrangement uses TRBV6-5 and TRBJ2-1; TRBD2 aligns across 14 bases. With 3 bases clipped from V and 9 bases from J, the junction kept 7 bases outside the gene matches. CDR1 and CDR2 (germline): MNHEY, SVGAGI. This CDR3 has 16 residues. The DNA of the CDR3 is TGTGCCAGCAGTTATAGTTACGGGACTAGCGGGGGTGAGCAGTTCTTC. Protein sequence: CASSYSYGTSGGEQFF.

This clonotype appeared a few times. V gene TRBV20-1 combines with J gene TRBJ1-1; D may be TRBD1 (5 bases). The germline V gene has CDR1 DFQATT and CDR2 SNEGSKA (reference sequence). The CDR3 runs to 13 residues. V shed 6 bases and J shed 5 bases, with 16 bases lying between them. The CDR3 loop is CSAPGTSGTEAFF. As DNA, the CDR3 is TGCAGTGCGCCCGGGACCTCAGGAACTGAAGCTTTCTTT.

This clonotype was recorded a few times. V is TRBV25-1 and J is TRBJ2-6; 10 bases agree with TRBD1. There are 18 residues in the CDR3. Trimming took 4 bases from V and 2 from J; bases not matched to a gene: 8. Germline V gene data show CDR1 as MGHDK and CDR2 as SYGVNS. CDR3 nucleotides: TGTGCCAGCAGTGCAGGACAGGGGGTTCGCGCTGGGGCCAACGTCCTGACTTTC. Residues: CASSAGQGVRAGANVLTF.

This rearrangement joins TRBV29-1 to TRBJ2-7; a weak D match, TRBD2 (5 bases). The germline V and J ends were trimmed by 5 bases and 3 bases, with 8 bases remaining between them. Germline CDR1 SQVTM, CDR2 ANQGSEA. The CDR3 extends over 11 amino acids. The CDR3 region is CSVTSFYEQYF. As DNA, the CDR3 is TGCAGCGTTACTAGTTTCTACGAGCAGTACTTC.

The CDR3 loop is CSARVQGNFGGAFF. The CDR3 nucleotides are TGCAGTGCTAGAGTACAGGGGAATTTCGGCGGAGCTTTCTTT. V gene TRBV20-1 combines with J gene TRBJ1-1, with 7 bases matching TRBD1. V shed 1 base, J shed 10 bases, and the junction held 12 bases outside the gene matches. From germline, CDR1 is DFQATT and CDR2 SNEGSKA (reference sequence). The CDR3 consists of 14 residues.

V is TRBV6-5 and J is TRBJ1-4; TRBD1 matches 9 bases. CDR1 and CDR2 (germline): MNHEY, SVGAGI. The ends lost 0 bases at V and 4 bases at J; junction bases unmatched: 6. The CDR3 is 17 amino acids. DNA for the CDR3: TGTGCCAGCAGTTACTCCCCCGGGACAGGGAGTAATGAAAAACTGTTTTTT. This gives the protein CASSYSPGTGSNEKLFF.

The V and J genes are TRBV6-2 or TRBV6-3 and TRBJ2-1, with TRBD2 identical over 8 bases. The CDR3 sequence is 12 residues long. The V segment lost 3 bases and the J segment 10 bases; nucleotides outside the gene matches: 2. Germline lookup yields CDR1 MNHEY and CDR2 SVGEGT. Here the CDR3 reads CASSYASGEQFF. In nucleotides, the CDR3 is TGTGCCAGCAGTTATGCTAGCGGGGAGCAGTTCTTC.

This clonotype was seen only a few times. The V gene is TRBV3-1, the J gene TRBJ1-3, with TRBD1 matching 8 bases. The CDR3 contains 16 residues. Germline values: CDR1 LGHDT, CDR2 YNNKEL (reference sequence). The V gene end was trimmed by 4 bases and the J gene end by 2 bases; junction bases not matched to a gene: 7. The CDR3 DNA sequence: TGTGCCAGCAGCCCCTCCCACAGGGGGACTGGAAACACCATATATTTT. As protein: CASSPSHRGTGNTIYF.

This clonotype was recorded many times. The chain joins TRBV28 to TRBJ2-5; no definite D call. The CDR3 spans 13 residues. V lost 4 bases and J lost 5, with 11 bases in between. Germline CDR1 is MDHEN and CDR2 is SYDVKM. CDR3 residues: CASSSPSTETQYF. In nucleotides, the CDR3 is TGTGCCAGCAGTTCCCCTTCGACGGAGACCCAGTACTTC.

This clonotype has a handful of counts. This chain connects TRBV20-1 to TRBJ2-1; 8 bases line up with TRBD2. CDR3 length: 17 amino acids. J was trimmed by 9 bases and V by 3 bases; bases with no gene match: 19. In germline, CDR1 is DFQATT, CDR2 SNEGSKA (reference sequence). The CDR3 DNA is TGCAGTGCTAGCCACTACGCGAAGAGGACGGGAGGGGGTGAGCAGTTCTTC. This gives the protein CSASHYAKRTGGGEQFF.